A single count supports the clone carrying this TCR beta chain. This sample is drawn from a study of TIL therapy for anti-PD-1-resistant metastatic lung cancer. Study-wide context: Patients then received nivolumab; progressors got lymphodepletion, TIL and IL-2. Median tumor mutation burden was 1.5 mutations per megabase.

Sequencing used immunoSEQ v3. Sequencing depth was 1.9 million or so read pairs for survey level, about 5-6.5 million for deep. TCRdb's copy holds only in-frame clones and misses some; the assay was immunoSEQ multiplex PCR. This sample has about 60,000 clones, with 55% to 75% found just once. The time point denotes: pre-treatment sample, taken before nivolumab and TIL therapy. Unmatched junction bases numbered 4, after V lost 6 bases and J lost 6 bases. This CDR3 has 12 amino acids. The V gene's germline CDR1 is MNHEY and CDR2 SVGAGI. The clonotype originates from a person between 25 and 80 years old with non-small cell lung cancer. This sequence joins TRBV6-5 and TRBJ2-7; 8 nucleotides agree with TRBD1. The material was blood, obtained at baseline. The CDR3 region has the DNA TGTGCCAGCAGGCCAGGGGGCGGCGAGCAGTACTTC. As protein: CASRPGGGEQYF.